This section outlines one T cell receptor beta chain sequence together with its context. This clone occurred once. No antigen is known for it. Base qualities are missing; no much larger clone stands one base away. The receptor library was made with the immunoSEQ multiplex PCR assay. Held by TCRdb, this immuneACCESS table contains in-frame sequences only and omits some clones. Under half of the omission traces to an unresolved V gene where checked; the cause of the rest is unknown. This sample has approximately 40,000 clones in its table, and more than 85% of those were observed once. Of the sample, around 1% falls within the top ten clones. The source of the sample is a study of ipilimumab plus nivolumab after autologous stem cell transplantation (dated by TCRdb to 2020 to 2023). About the full investigation: The median number of doses received by trial patients was about 5 for ipilimumab and fewer than 10 for nivolumab. Patients in the myeloma cohort were either high-risk and transplant-naive or had relapsed within 3 years of a first autologous transplant. Patients in the trial were undergoing autologous transplant and had high-risk diffuse large B cell lymphoma, mature T cell lymphoma, or multiple myeloma. The intent-to-treat population of the trial consisted of 30 to 35 patients.

Ipilimumab was given at 1 mg/kg intravenously on day 1 of selected weeks, and checkpoint therapy started 14 to 28 days after autologous transplant. Nivolumab was administered at 3 mg/kg intravenously on day 1 of weeks 1, 4, 7, 10, and every two weeks through week 26. Combined checkpoint inhibition with ipilimumab and nivolumab as consolidation after autologous stem cell transplantation was tested in a Phase Ib clinical trial. The junction carries 4 bases between V and J, which are trimmed by 4 bases and 2 bases respectively. Counted from cysteine to phenylalanine, this CDR3 has 12 amino acids. Only the CDR3 DNA stays, 36 bases, in frame from base 1. CDR1 and CDR2 are drawn from the germline V gene: MGHDK, SYGVNS. What the work shows at the level of the full study, not this receptor alone: The authors stated that profiles of the T cell receptor repertoire, regulatory T cell phenotype and gut microbiota provided a biologic rationale for studying this approach further. The authors concluded that, as post-transplant consolidation, combined checkpoint inhibition appeared tolerable.

This receptor was taken from a male donor with multiple myeloma. Sequencing used PBMCs, obtained in a trial of ipilimumab plus nivolumab as post-transplant consolidation. The chain links TRBV25-1 with TRBJ2-3, with no reliable assignment of the D segment. CDR3 sequence: CASSGYTDTQYF. The bases read TGTGCCAGCAGTGGGTACACAGATACGCAGTATTTT. Outside the CDR3, residues come from the reference TRBV25-1 and TRBJ2-3 proteins, so the full variable domain is: EADIYQTPRYLVIGTGKKITLECSQTMGHDKMYWYQQDPGMELHLIHYSYGVNSTEKGDLSSESTVSRIRTEHFPLTLESARPSHTSQYLCASSGYTDTQYFGPGTRLTVL.